Below are 18 T cell receptor beta chains sequenced from a single sample in a study of identical twins. Each CDR3 protein is one row after TCRdb ran MiXCR on the 5' RACE reads. The table shows roughly 700,000 distinct CDR3 sequences, with over 8.5% occurring only once. These data were likewise used in another study, on yellow fever vaccine responses in identical twins.

The sample taken for sequencing was PBMCs. The receptors shown here come from a woman younger than 35 in good health.

This clonotype was detected a few times. The V call is TRBV27, the J call TRBJ2-2; the D is unclear. The CDR3 contains 14 residues. Trimming pared 6 bases from V and 4 bases from J, leaving 12 bases between. CDR1 and CDR2 (germline): MNHEY, SMNVEV (reference sequence). CDR3 nucleotide sequence: TGTGCCAGCAGAATGACGGCGACCACCGGGGAGCTGTTTTTT. The encoded protein is CASRMTATTGELFF.

The table lists this clonotype with many counts. J is TRBJ2-1 and V is TRBV5-1; the match to TRBD1 covers 11 bases. CDR3 length equals 18 residues. Germline V gives CDR1 SGHRS, CDR2 YFSETQ. Germline trimming cut 0 bases from V and 4 bases from J; bases unmatched to any gene: 9. The CDR3 here is CASSLAGGGQGAYNEQFF. CDR3 in DNA: TGCGCCAGCAGCTTGGCAGGAGGAGGACAGGGGGCTTACAATGAGCAGTTCTTC.

The CDR3 DNA reads as TGTGCCAGCAGCCAAGATCGTGCGGGGGCCCGCCGGAAGGGAGCTTTCTTT. This sequence encodes CASSQDRAGARRKGAFF. This sequence joins TRBV3-1 and TRBJ1-1, with a tentative D call TRBD1 (6 bases). This CDR3 has 17 amino acids. The germline V gene encodes CDR1 LGHDT and CDR2 YNNKEL (reference sequence). V lost 0 bases and J 10 bases, leaving 24 bases between the germline ends.

This clonotype was seen a handful of times. V gene TRBV29-1 combines with J gene TRBJ2-7, with D perhaps TRBD1 or TRBD2 (5 bases each). This CDR3 contains 13 residues. Trimming stripped 0 bases from V and 8 bases from J, with 14 bases between. Germline V gives CDR1 SQVTM, CDR2 ANQGSEA. DNA for the CDR3: TGCAGCGTTGAAGACAGGGACCGACTAAAGCAGTACTTC. Its protein is CSVEDRDRLKQYF.

This chain connects TRBV18 to TRBJ2-7; TRBD2 matches 12 bases. CDR1 is KGHSH and CDR2 is LQKENI in the germline V gene. The CDR3 is made up of 15 amino acids. J lost 4 bases, V lost 6 bases, and 7 bases had no gene match. The CDR3 bases are TGTGCCAGCTCGCCTAGCGGGAGGGCCGCTTACGAGCAGTACTTC. This codes for CASSPSGRAAYEQYF.

The CDR3 region has the DNA TGTGCCAGCAGCCCCAGGGAAGCGGGGCAATACACAGATACGCAGTATTTT. Protein product: CASSPREAGQYTDTQYF. V and J are TRBV11-2 and TRBJ2-3; 7 bases are shared with TRBD2. CDR1 is SGHAT and CDR2 is FQNNGV in the germline V gene. The V gene end was trimmed by 5 bases and the J gene end by 2 bases; junction bases not matched to a gene: 13. This CDR3 has 17 residues. Looking up the rest from reference TRBV11-2 and TRBJ2-3 gives the full variable domain: EAGVAQSPRYKIIEKRQSVAFWCNPISGHATLYWYQQILGQGPKLLIQFQNNGVVDDSQLPKDRFSAERLKGVDSTLKIQPAKLEDSAVYLCASSPREAGQYTDTQYFGPGTRLTVL.

J is TRBJ2-1 and V is TRBV18; TRBD2 matches at 8 bases. V gave up 2 bases and J gave up 3 bases; unmatched junction bases: 3. The CDR3 sequence is 15 residues long. Looked up from germline, CDR1 is KGHSH and CDR2 is LQKENI. CDR3 in amino acids: CASSPLLAVYNEQFF. CDR3 DNA sequence: TGTGCCAGCTCACCATTACTAGCGGTCTACAATGAGCAGTTCTTC. Together with reference TRBV18 and TRBJ2-1, the CDR3 gives the full variable domain: NAGVMQNPRHLVRRRGQEARLRCSPMKGHSHVYWYRQLPEEGLKFMVYLQKENIIDESGMPKERFSAEFPKEGPSILRIQQVVRGDSAAYFCASSPLLAVYNEQFFGPGTRLTVL.

In this sample, this clonotype turned up a few times. CDR3 region: CSVALAGHQETQYF. In nucleotides, the CDR3 is TGCAGCGTCGCGCTAGCGGGGCACCAAGAGACCCAGTACTTC. V and J are TRBV29-1 and TRBJ2-5, with 9 bases that match TRBD2. The CDR3 has 14 residues. Germline V gene sequence: CDR1 SQVTM, CDR2 ANQGSEA. J gave up 0 bases and V 6 bases, and 5 bases lay outside the gene matches.

The chain employs TRBV28 and TRBJ2-5; 8 bases line up with TRBD2. Germline CDR1 reads MDHEN; CDR2 reads SYDVKM. Unmatched junction bases numbered 11, after V lost 6 bases and J lost 2 bases. This CDR3 spans 16 amino acids. CDR3 nucleotides: TGTGCCAGCAGCTCGACCCGGGGACTAGTACAAGAGACCCAGTACTTC. The encoded protein is CASSSTRGLVQETQYF.

The V and J genes are TRBV10-3 and TRBJ2-3; 9 bases are shared with TRBD2. The V gene's germline CDR1 is ENHRY and CDR2 SYGVKD. The ends lost 7 bases at V and 0 bases at J; junction bases unmatched: 5. The CDR3 sequence is 15 residues long. The CDR3 bases are TGTGCCATCACCGACACTAGCGGGAGCACAGATACGCAGTATTTT. Amino acids: CAITDTSGSTDTQYF.

The rearrangement uses TRBV3-1 and TRBJ2-1, with 8 positions matching TRBD1. The length of the CDR3 is 16 residues. The germline gives CDR1 LGHDT, CDR2 YNNKEL (reference sequence). The V segment lost 2 bases and the J segment 4 bases; nucleotides outside the gene matches: 7. Here the CDR3 reads CASSQRGTGGYNEQFF. The DNA for the CDR3 is TGTGCCAGCAGCCAAAGGGGAACAGGGGGGTACAATGAGCAGTTCTTC.

This chain links TRBV20-1 with TRBJ2-1; D unresolved. CDR3 length: 13 residues. Trimming removed 5 bases at V and 5 bases at J, with 13 bases between. CDR1 and CDR2 (germline): DFQATT, SNEGSKA (reference sequence). CDR3: CSALSVSDNEQFF. In nucleotides, the CDR3 is TGCAGTGCTCTAAGTGTCAGCGACAATGAGCAGTTCTTC.

This clonotype was detected ten times or more. This chain joins TRBV12-3 or TRBV12-4 and TRBJ2-3; TRBD2 aligns across 7 bases. The CDR3 is made up of 14 amino acids. Germline trimming cut 7 bases from V and 1 base from J; bases unmatched to any gene: 5. The CDR3 sequence: CASTWAGGTDTQYF. For the CDR3, the DNA is TGTGCCAGCACCTGGGCGGGAGGCACAGATACGCAGTATTTT.

This clonotype appeared many times. The rearrangement uses TRBV20-1 and TRBJ1-1, with no clear D. This CDR3 has 13 residues. Germline assignment: CDR1 DFQATT and CDR2 SNEGSKA (reference sequence). Trimming took 3 bases from V and 4 from J, leaving 12 bases between them. The DNA of the CDR3 is TGCAGTGCTAGCCAAATTGACGGCACTGAAGCTTTCTTT. It translates to CSASQIDGTEAFF.

The chain couples TRBV5-1 to TRBJ2-7; D unresolved. Germline loops: CDR1 SGHRS, CDR2 YFSETQ. The CDR3 consists of 13 residues. Trimming cost V 0 bases and J 10 bases, with 14 bases left between them. The CDR3 spells CASSLGALENQYF. The CDR3 nucleotides are TGCGCCAGCAGCTTGGGGGCCTTAGAAAACCAGTACTTC.

The chain joins TRBV20-1 to TRBJ1-1, with D tentatively TRBD1 (6 bases). CDR1 and CDR2 (germline): DFQATT, SNEGSKA (reference sequence). The V end was cut by 4 bases, the J end by 7 bases, with 13 bases between. The CDR3 has 12 amino acids. CDR3 DNA: TGCAGTGCTATCCTGACAGGACTTGAAGCTTTCTTT. Encoded protein: CSAILTGLEAFF.

In this sample, this clonotype turned up a few times. The V and J genes are TRBV20-1 and TRBJ2-7; weak D call: TRBD2 (5 bases). Germline V gene lookup returns CDR1 DFQATT and CDR2 SNEGSKA (reference sequence). V lost 3 bases and J lost 4, with 16 bases in between. CDR3 size: 14 residues. Here the CDR3 DNA reads TGCAGTGCTAGGTCGGTTGAAGCGGATTACGAGCAGTACTTC. Translation: CSARSVEADYEQYF.

This clonotype has more than one count but fewer than ten. The CDR3 loop reads CASSQGGHEKLFF. Written as DNA, the CDR3 is TGCGCCAGCAGCCAGGGGGGACACGAAAAACTGTTTTTT. This rearrangement joins TRBV4-1 to TRBJ1-4; D may be TRBD1 (6 bases). Germline V gene data show CDR1 as MGHRA and CDR2 as YSYEKL. The CDR3 totals 13 residues. V lost 3 bases and J lost 8, with 10 bases in between.